This entry lists 15 T cell receptor beta chains sequenced from one sample in a study of patients and donors after allogeneic stem cell transplantation. Via MiXCR, TCRdb re-called the RT-PCR reads, giving one row per CDR3 protein. The table shows some 880,000 distinct CDR3 sequences, with 18% occurring only once. The sample comprised blood, either unsorted or a sorted T cell fraction (not recorded which). All receptors come from a human donor who was either an allogeneic HSCT recipient or a stem cell or donor lymphocyte infusion donor (not recorded which). It is not recorded whose cells these are; they may come from a transplant donor.

This clonotype appeared a few times. For the CDR3, the DNA is TGTGCCAGCAGCTTAACGGTGAGTCTCAGAACTGAAGCTTTCTTT. This codes for CASSLTVSLRTEAFF. V is TRBV7-3 and J is TRBJ1-1; no clear D gene. Germline lookup yields CDR1 SGHTA and CDR2 FQGTGA. The ends were cut back, 0 bases at V and 5 bases at J, with 13 bases in the middle. This CDR3 region has 15 residues.

At least ten counts were recorded for this clonotype. The CDR3 reads CASSSGTGVQPQHF. The CDR3 DNA is TGTGCCAGCAGTTCGGGGACAGGGGTTCAGCCCCAGCATTTT. The V gene is TRBV12-3 or TRBV12-4, the J gene TRBJ1-5, with TRBD1 identical over 10 bases. The CDR3 is 14 amino acids. With 4 bases clipped from V and 6 bases from J, the junction kept 3 bases outside the gene matches.

The sample holds a few counts of this clonotype. V and J are TRBV6-2 or TRBV6-3 and TRBJ1-1; D not resolved. Germline V CDR1 and CDR2: MNHEY, SVGEGT. V was pared by 6 bases and J by 2 bases, with 10 bases between. This CDR3 region has 13 residues. The chain's CDR3 is CASSPLHNTEAFF. CDR3 nucleotide sequence: TGTGCCAGCAGCCCCCTACACAACACTGAAGCTTTCTTT.

The gene calls are TRBV30 and TRBJ1-5; 7 nucleotides agree with TRBD1. This CDR3 spans 14 amino acids. The ends lost 1 base at V and 2 bases at J; junction bases unmatched: 2. The germline V gene encodes CDR1 GTSNPN and CDR2 SVGIG (reference sequence). CDR3 in DNA: TGTGCCTGGAGTGCCGGGACAGGCAATCAGCCCCAGCATTTT. Residues: CAWSAGTGNQPQHF.

This clonotype has a count of ten or more. Compared with germline, one end of the junction differs, possibly owing to a read error. The chain carries TRBV5-1 and TRBJ1-1, with D perhaps TRBD1 (5 bases). There are 12 residues in the CDR3. Per the germline V gene, CDR1 is SGHRS and CDR2 is YFSETQ. CDR3: CASSSGTGEAFF. In DNA form, the CDR3 reads TGTGCCAGCAGTTCAGGGACGGGAGAAGCTTTCTTT.

CDR3 DNA: TGTGCCAGCAGAACCGGGACTAGGGCCCCCTCCGGGGAGCTGTTTTTT. It is translated as CASRTGTRAPSGELFF. The V call is TRBV6-1, the J call TRBJ2-2; 8 bases are shared with TRBD2. With V trimmed by 6 bases and J by 6 bases, 12 bases remained unmatched. The CDR3 length is 16 residues. Looked up from germline, CDR1 is MNHNS and CDR2 is SASEGT.

This clonotype was seen only a few times. The J gene is TRBJ2-7, the V gene TRBV11-3, with a weak D call TRBD2 (6 bases). Germline assignment: CDR1 SGHNT and CDR2 YENEEA. This CDR3 has 15 amino acids. V shed 7 bases and J shed 0 bases, with 16 bases lying between them. CDR3 sequence (DNA): TGTGCCAGCACCAGGAGGGGCTCAAGCTCCTACGAGCAGTACTTC. Amino acids: CASTRRGSSSYEQYF.

This clonotype occurred a few times. V gene TRBV6-1 combines with J gene TRBJ2-1; D possibly uses TRBD1 or TRBD2 (5 bases each). Trimming cost V 8 bases and J 0 bases, with 17 bases left between them. The CDR3 covers 16 residues. CDR1 MNHNS and CDR2 SASEGT come from the germline V gene. CDR3 nucleotides: TGTGCCAGCGGGGACCTAGCATTGAGCTCCTACAATGAGCAGTTCTTC. Protein sequence: CASGDLALSSYNEQFF.

This clonotype was counted only a few times. J is TRBJ2-5 and V is TRBV7-6; unclear D gene. Germline assignment: CDR1 SGHVS and CDR2 FNYEAQ. V was clipped by 2 bases and J by 2 bases, with 6 bases between them. The CDR3 totals 13 residues. CDR3: CASSLLLQETQYF. In nucleotides, the CDR3 is TGTGCCAGCAGCTTACTCTTGCAAGAGACCCAGTACTTC.

This chain links TRBV4-1 with TRBJ2-7, with D possibly being TRBD2 (7 bases). Trimming shortened V by 0 bases and J by 5 bases, and 14 bases separated the two germline ends. This CDR3 comprises 15 residues. Per the germline V gene, CDR1 is MGHRA and CDR2 is YSYEKL. The CDR3 loop is CASSQDGGGPNEQYF. CDR3 DNA: TGCGCCAGCAGCCAAGATGGGGGGGGGCCAAACGAGCAGTACTTC.

This clonotype was seen only a few times. This rearrangement joins TRBV12-3 or TRBV12-4 to TRBJ2-2; D could derive from TRBD1 or TRBD2 (6 bases each). The length of the CDR3 is 17 residues. V lost 0 bases and J 6 bases, leaving 17 bases between the germline ends. CDR3 DNA: TGTGCCAGCAGTTTAGCAAGGGGGGCGTATTTGGCCGGGGAGCTGTTTTTT. Translating it yields CASSLARGAYLAGELFF.

In this sample, this clonotype turned up a few times. The rearrangement joins TRBV5-1 to TRBJ2-1; 7 positions match TRBD1. This CDR3 is 15 amino acids long. J was trimmed by 1 base and V by 6 bases; bases with no gene match: 7. The germline V gene encodes CDR1 SGHRS and CDR2 YFSETQ. DNA for the CDR3: TGCGCCAGCAAATCCGGGACAGAATCCTACAATGAGCAGTTCTTC. As protein: CASKSGTESYNEQFF.

This clonotype was seen a handful of times. The chain combines TRBV5-1 with TRBJ2-1; D gene ambiguous. V was shortened by 0 bases and J by 7 bases, with 8 bases between the two germline ends. This CDR3 is built from 13 residues. Germline V gene sequence: CDR1 SGHRS, CDR2 YFSETQ. The CDR3: CASSLAGWNEQFF. As DNA, the CDR3 is TGCGCCAGCAGCTTGGCCGGGTGGAATGAGCAGTTCTTC.

This sequence joins TRBV6-2 or TRBV6-3 and TRBJ2-1; D might be TRBD1 (6 bases). The CDR3 runs 15 residues. Germline values: CDR1 MNHEY, CDR2 SVGEGT. Trimming took 6 bases from V and 4 from J, leaving 16 bases between them. The CDR3 nucleotides are TGTGCCAGCAGAACTCGACAGGACATTTACAATGAGCAGTTCTTC. Encoded protein: CASRTRQDIYNEQFF.

The chain joins TRBV5-1 to TRBJ2-1; 9 nucleotides align to TRBD1. V dropped 4 bases and J dropped 6; count of bases not matched to a gene: 11. The CDR3 covers 16 residues. Germline V CDR1 and CDR2: SGHRS, YFSETQ. CDR3 region: CASSLGTGIRGNEQFF. The CDR3 DNA reads as TGCGCCAGCAGCCTGGGGACAGGGATTAGGGGCAATGAGCAGTTCTTC.